The source of this TCR beta chain is a study of T cells expressing NK-cell markers. As for the study in general: Investigators obtained TCR beta repertoires from sorted CD3+CD56+NKG2C+, CD3+CD56+NKG2C- and CD3+CD56-NKG2C+ T cells. Study results and limitations: Among CD8+ T cells from six donors, dominant NKG2C+ clonotypes accounted for 1.0-7.0%. Leadership of the CD3+CD56-NKG2C+ fraction also belonged to these clonotypes in a handful of donors.

Of note for this clonotype: Its target is not known.

TCRdb re-called the 5' RACE reads and catalogs CDR3 proteins one per entry, DNA excluded. The table for this sample gives 400,000 to 500,000 distinct CDR3 sequences. The sample was blood T cells: a sorted CD56 or NKG2C T cell subset, CD4+ or CD8+ T cells, or bulk PBMC T cells (not recorded which). The receptor comes from a woman between 18 and 69 years old in good health.

The chain's CDR3 is CASSPRVSSNEKLFF. This chain connects TRBV6-1 to TRBJ1-4. CDR3 length: 15 residues. Looked up from germline, CDR1 is MNHNS and CDR2 is SASEGT.